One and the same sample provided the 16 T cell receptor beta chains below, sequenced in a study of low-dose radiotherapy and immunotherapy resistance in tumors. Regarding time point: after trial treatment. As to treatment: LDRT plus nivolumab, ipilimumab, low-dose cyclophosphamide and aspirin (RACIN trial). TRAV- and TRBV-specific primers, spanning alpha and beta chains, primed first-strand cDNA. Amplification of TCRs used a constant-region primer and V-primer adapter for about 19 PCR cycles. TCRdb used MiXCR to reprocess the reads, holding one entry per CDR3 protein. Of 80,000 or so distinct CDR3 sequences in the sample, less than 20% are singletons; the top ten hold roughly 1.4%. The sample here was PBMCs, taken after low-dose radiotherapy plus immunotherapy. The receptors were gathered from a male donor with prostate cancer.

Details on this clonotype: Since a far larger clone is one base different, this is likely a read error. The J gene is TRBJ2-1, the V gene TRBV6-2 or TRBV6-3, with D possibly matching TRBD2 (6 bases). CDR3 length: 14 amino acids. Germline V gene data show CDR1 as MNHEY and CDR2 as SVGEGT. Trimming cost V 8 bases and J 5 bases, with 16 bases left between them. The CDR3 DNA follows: TGTGCCAGCGGCCGACTAGGCCGGGACAATGAGCAGTTCTTC. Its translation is CASGRLGRDNEQFF.

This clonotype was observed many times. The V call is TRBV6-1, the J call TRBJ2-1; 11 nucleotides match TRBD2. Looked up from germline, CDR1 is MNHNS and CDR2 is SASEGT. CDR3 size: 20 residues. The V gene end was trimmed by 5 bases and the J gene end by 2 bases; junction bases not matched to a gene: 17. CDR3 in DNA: TGTGCCAGCAGTTACCCGGGGACTAGCGGCTTAGTATGGGCCTACAATGAGCAGTTCTTC. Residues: CASSYPGTSGLVWAYNEQFF.

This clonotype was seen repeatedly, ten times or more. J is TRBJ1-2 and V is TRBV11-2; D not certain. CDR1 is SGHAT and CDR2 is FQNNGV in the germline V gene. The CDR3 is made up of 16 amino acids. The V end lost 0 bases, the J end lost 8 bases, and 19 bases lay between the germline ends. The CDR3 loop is CASSLDWSTGAGGYTF. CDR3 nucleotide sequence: TGTGCCAGCAGCTTAGATTGGAGTACGGGCGCGGGGGGCTACACCTTC.

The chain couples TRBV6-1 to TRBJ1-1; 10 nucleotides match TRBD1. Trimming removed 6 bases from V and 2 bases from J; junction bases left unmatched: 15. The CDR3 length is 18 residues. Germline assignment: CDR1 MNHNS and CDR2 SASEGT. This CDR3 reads CASRDSGQGPLGNTEAFF. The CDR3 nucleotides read TGTGCCAGCAGGGACTCGGGACAGGGGCCTCTCGGCAACACTGAAGCTTTCTTT.

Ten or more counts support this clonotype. The CDR3 coding sequence is TGCAGTGCTGAACCCGGGACTAGCAGATACGAGCAGTACTTC. Its translation is CSAEPGTSRYEQYF. The rearrangement links TRBV20-1 to TRBJ2-7, with 9 bases that match TRBD2. The CDR3 totals 14 residues. Germline V CDR1 and CDR2: DFQATT, SNEGSKA (reference sequence). Trimming took 5 bases from V and 4 from J; bases not matched to a gene: 9.

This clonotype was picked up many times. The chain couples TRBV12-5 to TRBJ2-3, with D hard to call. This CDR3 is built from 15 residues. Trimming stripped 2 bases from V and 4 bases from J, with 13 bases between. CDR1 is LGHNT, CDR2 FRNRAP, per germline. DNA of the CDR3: TGTGCTAGTGGTTTGCCCGAGAGGTTGGCAGATACGCAGTATTTT. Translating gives CASGLPERLADTQYF.

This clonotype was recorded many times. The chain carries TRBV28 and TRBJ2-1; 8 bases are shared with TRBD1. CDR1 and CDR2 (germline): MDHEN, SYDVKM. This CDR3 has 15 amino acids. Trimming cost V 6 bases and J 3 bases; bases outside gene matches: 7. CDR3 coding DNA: TGTGCCAGCAGCCCTACAGGGGGAAACTACAATGAGCAGTTCTTC. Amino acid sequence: CASSPTGGNYNEQFF.

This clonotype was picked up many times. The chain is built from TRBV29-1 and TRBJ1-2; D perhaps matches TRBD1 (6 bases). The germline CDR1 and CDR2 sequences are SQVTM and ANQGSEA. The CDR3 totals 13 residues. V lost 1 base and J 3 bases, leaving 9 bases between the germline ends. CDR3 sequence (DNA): TGCAGCGTTGAAGGGGGGGGCCACTATGGCTACACCTTC. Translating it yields CSVEGGGHYGYTF.

Written as DNA, the CDR3 is TGCAGTGCTACCCCCCAGGGGAGGAGCACAGATACGCAGTATTTT. Translated, it gives CSATPQGRSTDTQYF. The V gene is TRBV20-1, the J gene TRBJ2-3; the D gene could be TRBD1 or TRBD2 (6 bases each). The CDR3 consists of 15 residues. CDR1 DFQATT and CDR2 SNEGSKA come from the germline V gene (reference sequence). V lost 4 bases to trimming and J lost 0 bases, with 14 bases between them.

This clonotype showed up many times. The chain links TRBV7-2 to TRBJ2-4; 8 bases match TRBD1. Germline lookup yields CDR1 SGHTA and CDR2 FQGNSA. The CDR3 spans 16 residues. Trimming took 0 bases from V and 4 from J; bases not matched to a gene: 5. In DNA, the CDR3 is TGTGCCAGCAGCTTAGCGTTCGGACAGGGAAAAAACATTCAGTACTTC. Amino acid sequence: CASSLAFGQGKNIQYF.

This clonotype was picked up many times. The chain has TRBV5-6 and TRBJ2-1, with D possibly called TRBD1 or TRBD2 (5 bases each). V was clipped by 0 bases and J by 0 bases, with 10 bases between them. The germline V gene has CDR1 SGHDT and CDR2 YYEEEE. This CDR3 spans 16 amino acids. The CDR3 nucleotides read TGTGCCAGCAGCTTGGTCGTGGGGGACTCCTACAATGAGCAGTTCTTC. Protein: CASSLVVGDSYNEQFF.

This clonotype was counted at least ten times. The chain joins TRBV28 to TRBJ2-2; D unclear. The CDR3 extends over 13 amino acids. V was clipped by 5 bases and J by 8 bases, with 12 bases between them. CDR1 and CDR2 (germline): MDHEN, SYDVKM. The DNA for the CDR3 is TGTGCCAGCAGTCGCATCGGTTTTGGGGAGCTGTTTTTT. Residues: CASSRIGFGELFF.

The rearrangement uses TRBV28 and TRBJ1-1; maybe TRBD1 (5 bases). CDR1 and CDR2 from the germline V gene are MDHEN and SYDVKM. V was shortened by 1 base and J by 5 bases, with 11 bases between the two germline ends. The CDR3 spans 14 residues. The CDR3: CASSLSVKGTEAFF. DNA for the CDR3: TGTGCCAGCAGTTTATCGGTAAAGGGGACTGAAGCTTTCTTT.

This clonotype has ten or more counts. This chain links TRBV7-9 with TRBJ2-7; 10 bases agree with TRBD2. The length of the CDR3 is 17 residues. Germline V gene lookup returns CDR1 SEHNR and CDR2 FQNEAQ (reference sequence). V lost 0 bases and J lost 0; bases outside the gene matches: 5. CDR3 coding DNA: TGTGCCAGCAGCTTAGCCGCCTCTAGCGGGAGCTCCTACGAGCAGTACTTC. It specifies CASSLAASSGSSYEQYF.

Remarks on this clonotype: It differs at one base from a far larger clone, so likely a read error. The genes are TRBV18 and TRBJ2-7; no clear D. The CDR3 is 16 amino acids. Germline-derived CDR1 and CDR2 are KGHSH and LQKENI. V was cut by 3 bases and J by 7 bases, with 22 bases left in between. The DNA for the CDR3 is TGTGCCAGCTCACCGTCGGCTTCACGTATTTTGGATGAGCAGTACTTC. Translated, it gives CASSPSASRILDEQYF.

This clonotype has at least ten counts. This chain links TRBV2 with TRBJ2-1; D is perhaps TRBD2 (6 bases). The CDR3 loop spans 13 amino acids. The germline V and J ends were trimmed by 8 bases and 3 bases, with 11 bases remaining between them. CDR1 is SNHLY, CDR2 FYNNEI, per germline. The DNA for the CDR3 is TGTGCCAGCCCCGCTAGCGACTACAATGAGCAGTTCTTC. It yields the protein CASPASDYNEQFF.